This T cell receptor (beta chain) was sequenced for a study of OX40 agonist ivuxolimab in advanced cancers. The germline CDR1 and CDR2 sequences are SGHRS and YFSETQ. The CDR3 runs 14 residues. Trimming stripped 6 bases from V and 4 bases from J, with 15 bases between. This clone was picked up a small number of times. The same CDR3 is also encoded by other DNA sequences in this sample. The protocol was immunoSEQ multiplex PCR, while the TCRdb copy is restricted to in-frame clones and leaves out a portion. The sample yields 77,000 or so clones, 80% to 90% seen once. The chain recombines TRBV5-1 with TRBJ2-3, with D uncertain. The sample consisted of CD4+ or CD8+ T cells sorted from blood, taken in a trial of the OX40 agonist ivuxolimab. The sequence came from an adult with an advanced solid tumor such as melanoma, head and neck, liver or kidney cancer. The CDR3 is CASMLTVEADTQYF. The CDR3 DNA follows: TGCGCCAGCATGTTGACGGTGGAAGCAGATACGCAGTATTTT.